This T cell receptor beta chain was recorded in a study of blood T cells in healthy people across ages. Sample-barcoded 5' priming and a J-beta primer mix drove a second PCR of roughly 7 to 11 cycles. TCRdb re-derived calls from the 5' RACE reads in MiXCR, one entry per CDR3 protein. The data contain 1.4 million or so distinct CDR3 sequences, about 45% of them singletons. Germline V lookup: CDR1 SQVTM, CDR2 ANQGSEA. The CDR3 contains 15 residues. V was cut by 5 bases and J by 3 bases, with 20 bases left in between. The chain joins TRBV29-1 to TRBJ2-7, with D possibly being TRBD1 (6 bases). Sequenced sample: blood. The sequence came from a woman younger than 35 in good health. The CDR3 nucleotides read TGCAGCGTTTTCGGGAACAGGGAAGGGAGCTACGAGCAGTACTTC. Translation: CSVFGNREGSYEQYF.